This TCR beta chain stems from a study of blood T cell repertoires in COVID-19. Method: immunoSEQ multiplex PCR; TCRdb's copy keeps in-frame clones and lacks some. The repertoire holds around 46,000 clones, with roughly 82% as singletons. From germline, CDR1 is DFQATT and CDR2 SNEGSKA (reference sequence). V dropped 3 bases and J dropped 6 bases, with 9 bases sitting between them. The CDR3 totals 11 residues. The TCR comes from a man in his forties with acute or convalescent COVID-19. Sequenced: peripheral blood. This rearrangement joins TRBV20-1 to TRBJ2-7; no reliable D call. The CDR3, as DNA: TGCAGTGCTAGCTCGCGCTCCGAGCAGTACTTC. This sequence encodes CSASSRSEQYF.